The clone carrying this T cell receptor (beta chain) was seen a handful of times. MiXCR, applied by TCRdb to the RT-PCR reads, yields one record per CDR3 protein. The sample records about 960,000 distinct CDR3 sequences, approximately 19% being singletons. The data belong to a study of patients and donors after allogeneic stem cell transplantation. Germline V gives CDR1 MGHRA, CDR2 YSYEKL. The CDR3 contains 19 residues. The V end lost 2 bases, the J end lost 9 bases, and 26 bases lay between the germline ends. Sequencing was performed on blood, either unsorted or a sorted T cell fraction (not recorded which). This rearrangement joins TRBV4-1 to TRBJ1-6, with D possibly being TRBD1 (5 bases). This receptor was obtained from a human donor who was either an allogeneic HSCT recipient or a stem cell or donor lymphocyte infusion donor (not recorded which). It is not recorded whose cells these are; they may come from a transplant donor. DNA for the CDR3: TGCGCCAGCAGCCAATTACCGGGGACGTCGTTTGGTAGAGGTTCACCCCTCCACTTT. Translated, it gives CASSQLPGTSFGRGSPLHF.